This T cell receptor (beta chain) comes out of a study of T cells in women clearing cervical HPV infection (dated by TCRdb to the late 2010s). At the level of the whole study: The cases were 25 to 30 women with histologically confirmed HPV16-related CIN3 or worse, and 2 of these cases were invasive cancers. A median age of 34 years was observed in cases versus approximately 40 in controls, and no significant differences in baseline characteristics were found. HLA typing was available for only a few women, so HLA type could not be excluded as a confounder. Case blood was taken at the visit when the lesion was first identified, whereas control blood was taken when infection was no longer detected. Five blinded duplicates per group were added as quality controls, giving 60 or so samples: 50 participants and about ten replicates. An exploratory proof-of-principle case-control study, nested within the Guanacaste HPV Natural History Study in Costa Rica, was conducted to compare TCR repertoires across cervical HPV16 outcomes. Cases and controls were matched on year of sample collection and on age within five years. The parent cohort enrolled roughly 9,400 women aged 18 or older in Guanacaste, Costa Rica, in about 1992 to 1994 and followed the women for more than six years. Among cases, blood sampling occurred a median of 149 days after lesion detection, with an interquartile range of about 85 to 200 days. The approximately 25 controls were women who cleared a single incident HPV16 infection within 12 months without developing precancer or cancer.

The CDR3 sequence holds 13 residues, the cysteine and phenylalanine included. Part of the CDR3 DNA is given, 30 bases translated from base 1. Per the germline V gene, SGHAT is the CDR1 and FQNNGV is the CDR2. Using the immunoSEQ assay, multiplex PCR amplified TCR beta CDR3 regions from an average of approximately 1,100 ng of genomic DNA per sample. To correct primer bias, the assay used a complete synthetic TCR repertoire to set an amplification baseline. The amplicons were sequenced using the Illumina platform. The original methods were these. Sequences were error-corrected by clustering with frequency ratios and a modified nearest-neighbor algorithm and were then analyzed in the immunoSEQ Analyzer with IMGT gene definitions. TCR richness and evenness were averaged over 20 rarefaction repeats at each rarefaction depth, excluding samples with fewer sequences than the depth. Wilcoxon rank sum tests with FDR correction were used to compare relative abundances of V, D and J genes between the groups. An intraclass correlation of about 96% for TCR richness and an average of 76.4% across some 70 gene segments were obtained from the blinded duplicates. TCRdb retrieved this table from immuneACCESS and kept in-frame rearrangements only. Not all clones are present; in checked studies, unresolved V genes account for under half, and no reason is known for the remainder. D and trimming were read from the DNA, whereas the V and J calls and clone size are those reported in that table. The table for this sample lists approximately 18,000 clones. Less than 3.5% of the sample is held by the ten biggest clonotypes.

Every participant had a single incident cervical HPV16 infection, and women with prevalent HPV16 infections were excluded. Cervical HPV DNA was detected by MY09/MY11 PCR and genotyped by dot-blot hybridization. Around 15 mL of heparinized blood were centrifuged, and the buffy coat was split into aliquots, frozen at -30 degrees C, and then kept at -80 degrees C. QIAGEN kits were used to extract genomic DNA from the buffy coat specimens. Results and caveats for the whole study, not just this receptor: Random forest classifiers combining richness and V gene abundances distinguished cases from controls with an estimated AUC of around 0.79. Cases had lower TRBV6-7 relative abundance than controls (0.11% versus 0.16%; Bonferroni P = 0.0008). Because of the cross-sectional design, the study could not determine whether the associations came before infection or resulted from infection, and neither effector/memory subsets nor HPV-specific T cells were isolated. T-cell numbers per sample were unknown, so richness differences could reflect varying T-cell content rather than repertoire biology. TCR repertoire richness was significantly higher in CIN3+ cases than in controls across sequencing depths, while evenness did not differ.

Comment on this clone: No antigen is known for it. The read terminates 3 residues before the CDR3 end, so the remaining end is supplied by the germline J gene.

The sequence was collected from a woman aged 18-69 years with a cervical HPV16 infection that either progressed to CIN3+ or cleared (not recorded which). The sample consisted of blood buffy coat. The V gene is TRBV11-2 and the J gene is TRBJ1-2; the D gene cannot be named for sure. CDR3 DNA, as far as it was read: TGTGCCAGCAGCCTAACCCCACTAGGCGGC. The resulting protein is CASSLTPLGG. The entire CDR3 is CASSLTPLGGYTF. With all but the CDR3 taken from the reference TRBV11-2 and TRBJ1-2 genes, the full variable domain is: EAGVAQSPRYKIIEKRQSVAFWCNPISGHATLYWYQQILGQGPKLLIQFQNNGVVDDSQLPKDRFSAERLKGVDSTLKIQPAKLEDSAVYLCASSLTPLGGYTFGSGTRLTVV.